These T cell receptor beta chains were read from a single sample in a study of cytomegalovirus exposure and HLA in healthy donors. The table came from immunoSEQ multiplex PCR; TCRdb's copy has only in-frame clones and leaves some out. In the table there are 90,000 to 100,000 clones, less than 70% of which are singletons. Sample: PBMCs. These receptors were taken from a man aged 45-65 years in good health and CMV-seronegative. CDR3s leave out the opening cysteine and the closing phenylalanine or tryptophan. Fields, in order: J gene, V gene, CDR3 protein.

J: TRBJ2-1; V: TRBV4-3; CDR3: ASSQDHGIHVSEQF
J: TRBJ2-7; V: TRBV29-1; CDR3: SVLAGSDTYEQY
J: TRBJ1-2; V: TRBV9; CDR3: ASSVADRNGGGYT
J: TRBJ2-3; V: TRBV5-1; CDR3: ASSLGPGNFPADTQY
J: TRBJ1-4; V: TRBV19; CDR3: ASSNDGNEKLF
J: TRBJ1-3; V: TRBV4-1; CDR3: ASSQAHAGRGLGNTIY
J: TRBJ2-1; V: TRBV29-1; CDR3: SVEDPKKRNEQF
J: TRBJ1-5; V: TRBV6-6; CDR3: ASSTDRANQPQH
J: TRBJ1-1; V: TRBV6-5; CDR3: ASSYSGRAF
J: TRBJ2-1; V: TRBV19; CDR3: ASRKQGGEQF
J: TRBJ2-1; V: TRBV6-6; CDR3: ASSFLTGYNEQF
J: TRBJ2-7; V: TRBV30; CDR3: AWSNYRDRGFREQY
J: TRBJ1-5; V: TRBV5-8; CDR3: ASSLVFSRLNQPQH
J: TRBJ2-3; V: TRBV9; CDR3: ASGPSGGVRGTDTQY
J: TRBJ2-7; V: TRBV5-1; CDR3: ASSLSTGPNEQY
J: TRBJ2-7; V: TRBV10-2; CDR3: ASSESTGTYEQY
J: TRBJ1-1; V: TRBV28; CDR3: ASRPMHTEAF
J: TRBJ1-4; V: TRBV28; CDR3: AAGSTNEKLF
J: TRBJ1-1; V: TRBV4-2; CDR3: ASCSPGDRDTEAF
J: TRBJ2-1; V: TRBV4-2; CDR3: ASSQGLAGLYNEQF
J: TRBJ2-2; V: TRBV2; CDR3: ASGGTGGNTGELF
J: TRBJ2-2; V: TRBV7-2; CDR3: ASSLLAGYTGELF
J: TRBJ1-2; V: TRBV18; CDR3: ASSLGTRGTNYGYT